The T cell receptor (beta chain) described here comes from a study of T cells in Graves' hyperthyroidism and ophthalmopathy (dated by TCRdb to 2018 to 2020). In terms of the full investigation: Peripheral blood samples were taken at initial diagnosis, before any treatment was given. To identify TCR V-J signatures that set the groups apart, the researchers used a discovery cohort of about a hundred patients, made up of roughly 45 with Graves' ophthalmopathy and about 55 with stable Graves' hyperthyroidism. Whether ophthalmopathy could be predicted prospectively was tested in an independent validation cohort made up of under 20 hyperthyroidism patients plus 17 patients who later progressed to ophthalmopathy. The approximately 98 discovery patients were randomly divided into training and test sets at a 7:3 ratio. The study also compared thyroid tissue and blood T-cell repertoires from more than 5 Graves' hyperthyroidism patients. Once sampling was done, hyperthyroidism patients were given methimazole at a starting dose of 30 mg daily, whereas ophthalmopathy patients were given high-dose intravenous methylprednisolone. The paper reports TCR Vbeta CDR3 sequencing of approximately 140 peripheral blood samples: fewer than 50 ophthalmopathy, under 80 hyperthyroidism and approximately 17 progressor patients.

Study-wide conclusions, independent of this receptor: In validation, the model predicted progression to ophthalmopathy a median of about 5.9 months before onset, with about 64% sensitivity and 72.22% specificity. A 13 V-J signature model separated ophthalmopathy from stable hyperthyroidism, with approximately 86% sensitivity and 81.08% specificity in cross-validation and 80%/75% in testing. Most expanded thyroid clonotypes (frequency above 0.001) were also found in blood, which suggests that blood repertoires may mirror thyroid immune responses. Sample size was not statistically predetermined, and blinding of investigators to group allocation was not performed.

This clonotype was seen repeatedly, ten times or more. This clone's antigen is unknown. Base qualities are not recorded, but no much larger clone differs from it by a single base. CDR1 MNHNS and CDR2 SASEGT are derived from the germline V gene. At the junction V is shortened by 7 bases and J by 4 bases; bases outside the gene matches: 13. The CDR3, cysteine through phenylalanine, is 16 amino acids long. Solely the CDR3 DNA is kept, with 48 bases framed from the first base. A patient counted as having stable Graves' hyperthyroidism if no progression to ophthalmopathy occurred over 18 months of follow-up. Hyperthyroidism patients were newly diagnosed, with disease duration under 2 months, and aged 18 to 65 years. Exclusion was applied to patients with uncontrolled infections, other autoimmune diseases, pregnancy or lactation. Clinical symptoms, serum thyroxine and TRAb, thyroid ultrasound, and orbital computed tomography formed the basis for the diagnoses. PBMCs were separated from over 9 ml of fresh peripheral blood using Ficoll-Paque density gradient centrifugation. Total RNA was extracted using Trizol reagent, and RNA quality was assessed on an Agilent 2100 Bioanalyzer.

The TCR beta CDR3 regions were amplified from the RNA transcripts. For the first round of RT-PCR on the TCR CDR3, the HTBI primer set was used together with the Qiagen OneStep RT-PCR kit. A second multiplex PCR round built the libraries, followed by size selection and purification. Libraries were sequenced paired-end with 100 bp reads on an Illumina HiSeq2000. On the authors' methods: SOAPnuke was used to process the raw data, throwing out any read that contained adapters or uncalled bases, had a mean Phred below 15, or lacked an exact constant-primer or identifier match. COPE v1.2.5 was used to merge high-quality paired reads, and clonotypes were defined as unique nucleotide sequences. MiTCR v1.1 was used to align the clonotypes against IMGT TRBV, TRBD and TRBJ reference segments. Analysis was restricted to V-J combinations with a frequency above 0.0001, which covered roughly 99% of repertoires. The TCS score was defined as F50 (clonal expansion) divided by E x V (chaos), with BLOSUM62-based TCRdist calculated between CDR3 peptides within each V-J. Welch's t-statistics and random forest reduced roughly 540 V-J features to some 14, which were used in a naive Bayes classifier (R e1071). TCRdb itself trimmed the public reads at Q25 with fastp, ran MiXCR and retained productive beta chains. Rows are unified per CDR3 protein, each entry keeping the most common DNA and genes. The V and J calls shown here were made by TCRdb, not taken from the authors' results. This sample has 400,000 to 550,000 distinct CDR3 sequences in its table, and 13% to 15% of those were observed once. The top ten clonotypes cover 17% of the sample.

The TCR comes from a woman under 30 with Graves' hyperthyroidism. The chain couples TRBV6-1 to TRBJ2-1; a stretch of 7 junction bases matches TRBD1. The material sequenced was blood. The CDR3: CASKTGVQRAYNEQFF. The nucleotides read TGTGCCAGCAAAACAGGGGTCCAAAGGGCATACAATGAGCAGTTCTTC.